A single count supports the clone carrying this T cell receptor (beta chain). Participant-reported clinical history was the basis for cohort assignment. V shed 1 base, J shed 5 bases, and the junction held 9 bases outside the gene matches. Germline V gene sequence: CDR1 SGHVS, CDR2 FQNEAQ. The CDR3 length is 17 residues. Here immunoSEQ multiplex PCR was the method, and the copy in TCRdb shows in-frame clones only, minus some. The sample contains roughly 500,000 clones, approximately 90% of which appear only once. This sample was taken from a study of blood T cell repertoires in COVID-19. The TCR comes from a woman aged 60-70 years who had recovered from COVID-19. What was sequenced was PBMCs or T cells enriched from blood (not recorded which). The rearrangement joins TRBV7-8 to TRBJ2-3; 10 nucleotides match TRBD2. The CDR3 region is CASSLVTAGGPIDTQYF. As DNA, the CDR3 is TGTGCCAGCAGCTTAGTGACAGCGGGGGGGCCCATAGATACGCAGTATTTT.